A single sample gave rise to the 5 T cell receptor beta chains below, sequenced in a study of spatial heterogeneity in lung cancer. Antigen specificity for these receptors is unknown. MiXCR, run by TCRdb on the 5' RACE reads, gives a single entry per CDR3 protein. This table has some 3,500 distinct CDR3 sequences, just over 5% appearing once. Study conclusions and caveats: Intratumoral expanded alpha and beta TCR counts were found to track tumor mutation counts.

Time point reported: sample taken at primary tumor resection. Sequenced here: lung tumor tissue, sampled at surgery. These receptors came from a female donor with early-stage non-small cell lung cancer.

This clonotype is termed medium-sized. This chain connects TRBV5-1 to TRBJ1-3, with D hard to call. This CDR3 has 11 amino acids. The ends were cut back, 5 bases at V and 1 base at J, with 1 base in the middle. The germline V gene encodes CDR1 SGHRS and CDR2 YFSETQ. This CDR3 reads CASRSGNTIYF. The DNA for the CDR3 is TGCGCCAGCAGGTCTGGAAACACCATATATTTT.

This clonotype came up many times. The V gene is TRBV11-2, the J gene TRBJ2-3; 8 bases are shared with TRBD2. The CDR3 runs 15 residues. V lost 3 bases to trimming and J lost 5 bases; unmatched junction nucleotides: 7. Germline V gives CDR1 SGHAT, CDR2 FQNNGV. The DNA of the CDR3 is TGTGCCAGCAGCTTCACGGGAGGGTTCAAAGATACGCAGTATTTT. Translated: CASSFTGGFKDTQYF.

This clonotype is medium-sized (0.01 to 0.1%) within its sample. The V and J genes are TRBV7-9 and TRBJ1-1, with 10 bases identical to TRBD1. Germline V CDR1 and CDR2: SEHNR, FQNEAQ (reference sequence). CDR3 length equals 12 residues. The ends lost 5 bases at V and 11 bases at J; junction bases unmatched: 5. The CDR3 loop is CASSTEGQGAFF. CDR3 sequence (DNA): TGTGCCAGCAGCACAGAGGGACAGGGGGCTTTCTTT.

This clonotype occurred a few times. As DNA, the CDR3 is TGTGCCAGCAGCCATCAACTAGCGGTAGCCAAAAACATTCAGTACTTC. Translated: CASSHQLAVAKNIQYF. The chain employs TRBV3-1 and TRBJ2-4; 8 bases map to TRBD2. The CDR3 covers 16 residues. Germline V gives CDR1 LGHDT, CDR2 YNNKEL (reference sequence). The V segment lost 3 bases and the J segment 0 bases; nucleotides outside the gene matches: 4. Full variable domain (rest looked up from reference TRBV3-1 and TRBJ2-4): DTAVSQTPKYLVTQMGNDKSIKCEQNLGHDTMYWYKQDSKKFLKIMFSYNNKELIINETVPNRFSPKSPDKAHLNLHINSLELGDSAVYFCASSHQLAVAKNIQYFGAGTRLSVL.

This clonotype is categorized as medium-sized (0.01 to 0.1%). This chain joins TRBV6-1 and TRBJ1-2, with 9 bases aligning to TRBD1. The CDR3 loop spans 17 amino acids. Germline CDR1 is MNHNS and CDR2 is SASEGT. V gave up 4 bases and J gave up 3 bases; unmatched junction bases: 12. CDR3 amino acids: CASSAGWTGVGDYGYTF. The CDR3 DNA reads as TGTGCCAGCAGTGCAGGCTGGACAGGGGTGGGCGACTATGGCTACACCTTC.